This TCR beta chain was recorded in a study of blood T cell repertoires in COVID-19. Study background: The study drew acute and convalescent COVID-19 samples from the United States, Italy and Spain.

Profiling relied on immunoSEQ multiplex PCR, and the TCRdb table lists in-frame clones only, not all of them. This sample carries 130,000 to 150,000 clones, more than 65% of them seen once, and the ten largest clones take 4.2%. The germline CDR1 and CDR2 sequences are KGHSH and LQKENI. The J segment lost 8 bases and the V segment lost 5 bases, leaving 10 bases of the junction unmatched. This CDR3 spans 16 amino acids. The chain carries TRBV18 and TRBJ1-6; TRBD1 matches 9 bases. The source material was peripheral blood. This clonotype originated in a man in his sixties with acute or convalescent COVID-19. CDR3 DNA sequence: TGTGCCAGCTCAGGGGGACAGGGTCTGAGGCATTCACCCCTCCACTTT. It is translated as CASSGGQGLRHSPLHF. Full variable domain (outside the CDR3, taken from reference TRBV18 and TRBJ1-6): NAGVMQNPRHLVRRRGQEARLRCSPMKGHSHVYWYRQLPEEGLKFMVYLQKENIIDESGMPKERFSAEFPKEGPSILRIQQVVRGDSAAYFCASSGGQGLRHSPLHFGNGTRLTVT.